Listed below are T cell receptor beta chains from one sample, sequenced in a study of blood T cells in healthy people across ages. MiXCR was run by TCRdb on the 5' RACE reads, yielding one entry per CDR3 protein. The sample holds over a million distinct CDR3 sequences, 45% seen once. Sequenced sample: blood. The receptors stem from a woman aged 55-75 years in good health. CDR3s include the opening cysteine and the closing phenylalanine or tryptophan. A D gene is named only where the DNA matches it firmly. For some rows the clone size is stated as once, few or many, or as a class when expanded; others skip it.

TRBD2 | TRBJ2-3 | few | TRBV27 | 20 | CASSLGGRLAGIRSTDTQYF | TGTGCCAGCAGTTTAGGGGGGAGGCTAGCGGGAATTAGGAGCACAGATACGCAGTATTTT
NA | TRBJ2-7 | few | TRBV12-3/TRBV12-4 | 14 | CASSTPRSLYEQYF | TGTGCCAGCAGTACACCTCGATCGCTCTACGAGCAGTACTTC
NA | TRBJ2-5 | NA | TRBV3-1 | 16 | CASSQGLQPLRETQYF | TGTGCCAGCAGCCAAGGGTTACAGCCCCTCCGGGAGACCCAGTACTTC
TRBD2 | TRBJ2-1 | NA | TRBV12-5 | 13 | CASASGRGNEQFF | TGTGCTAGTGCGAGCGGGAGGGGTAATGAGCAGTTCTTC
NA | TRBJ2-5 | NA | TRBV6-5 | 15 | CASSPNGGGGETQYF | TGTGCCAGCAGCCCAAACGGCGGAGGAGGAGAGACCCAGTACTTC
NA | TRBJ2-4 | NA | TRBV15 | 15 | CATSRERWAKNIQYF | TGTGCCACCAGCAGAGAAAGATGGGCCAAAAACATTCAGTACTTC
NA | TRBJ2-2 | NA | TRBV28 | 14 | CASSLAGSTGELFF | TGTGCCAGCAGTTTAGCGGGAAGTACCGGGGAGCTGTTTTTT
NA | TRBJ2-1 | many | TRBV7-8 | 14 | CASSPGELYNEQFF | TGTGCCAGCAGCCCCGGAGAGTTATACAATGAGCAGTTCTTC
NA | TRBJ2-6 | NA | TRBV29-1 | 17 | CSVEVGRGVSGANVLTF | TGCAGCGTTGAAGTAGGTCGAGGAGTCTCTGGGGCCAACGTCCTGACTTTC
NA | TRBJ2-1 | NA | TRBV7-9 | 12 | CANSLAGNEQFF | TGTGCCAACAGCTTAGCTGGAAATGAGCAGTTCTTC
TRBD2 | TRBJ2-7 | NA | TRBV15 | 14 | CATSRDLADYEQYF | TGTGCCACCAGCAGAGACCTAGCGGATTACGAGCAGTACTTC
NA | TRBJ2-2 | NA | TRBV2 | 14 | CASAFKTSTGELFF | TGTGCCAGCGCCTTTAAGACTAGTACCGGGGAGCTGTTTTTT
TRBD1 | TRBJ2-4 | NA | TRBV5-1 | 15 | CASSFGQGAKNIQYF | TGCGCCAGCAGCTTCGGACAGGGGGCCAAAAACATTCAGTACTTC